The 30 T cell receptor beta chains reported below all come from one sample, sequenced in a study of blood T cell repertoires in COVID-19 (dated by TCRdb to about 2020). The library was built by means of the immunoSEQ multiplex PCR assay. This is the immuneACCESS table as TCRdb keeps it, with only in-frame sequences that have V and J called. A part of the clones is gone; compared with another copy, unresolved V genes explain less than half, and the rest is unexplained. Counted in this sample were 350,000 to 550,000 clones; roughly 87% of them appeared once. The ten most abundant clones make up roughly 1.8% of the sample. The sample taken for sequencing was PBMCs or T cells enriched from blood (not recorded which). All receptors derive from a woman in her late teens or twenties with acute COVID-19.

V gene TRBV19 combines with J gene TRBJ1-4, with TRBD1 matching 7 bases. With 4 bases clipped from V and 4 bases from J, the junction kept 6 bases outside the gene matches. The length of the CDR3 is 15 residues. Germline V gives CDR1 LNHDA, CDR2 SQIVND (reference sequence). The CDR3 sequence is CASSTADRVNEKLFF. CDR3 nucleotide sequence: TGTGCCAGTAGTACCGCCGACAGGGTTAATGAAAAACTGTTTTTT.

The genes are TRBV2 and TRBJ2-1; tentatively, D is TRBD2 (5 bases). V lost 6 bases and J 6 bases, leaving 9 bases between the germline ends. This CDR3 has 12 amino acids. CDR1 SNHLY and CDR2 FYNNEI come from the germline V gene. CDR3 sequence reads: CASRSAANEQFF. CDR3 in DNA: TGTGCCAGCAGGTCAGCGGCCAATGAGCAGTTCTTC.

The chain recombines TRBV5-1 with TRBJ2-7, with TRBD1 as a possible D gene (6 bases). CDR3 length: 13 amino acids. Trimming removed 1 base at V and 6 bases at J, with 11 bases between. The germline CDR1 and CDR2 sequences are SGHRS and YFSETQ. The CDR3 sequence is CASSLFTGSEQYF. The CDR3 coding sequence is TGCGCCAGCAGCTTGTTCACAGGGAGCGAGCAGTACTTC.

This clone has only one observation. The V call is TRBV2, the J call TRBJ2-7; D gene ambiguous. V lost 4 bases to trimming and J lost 2 bases, with 9 bases between them. This CDR3 has 13 residues. Germline CDR1 is SNHLY and CDR2 is FYNNEI. CDR3 in DNA: TGTGCCAGCAGTGTACAATACACCTACGAGCAGTACTTC. It translates to CASSVQYTYEQYF.

This clone has a handful of counts. The rearrangement uses TRBV10-3 and TRBJ1-1; a weak D match, TRBD1 (5 bases). V gave up 1 base and J gave up 4 bases, with 7 bases separating them. Per the germline V gene, CDR1 is ENHRY and CDR2 is SYGVKD. The CDR3 is made up of 13 amino acids. The CDR3 spells CAISEWGGTEAFF. In nucleotides, the CDR3 is TGTGCCATCAGTGAGTGGGGGGGCACTGAAGCTTTCTTT.

This chain joins TRBV7-8 and TRBJ2-7, with D maybe TRBD1 (5 bases). The germline gives CDR1 SGHVS, CDR2 FQNEAQ. V lost 9 bases and J lost 1, with 7 bases in between. The CDR3 length is 11 residues. In DNA form, the CDR3 reads TGTGCCAGTAGGACATCCTACGAGCAGTACTTC. Its protein is CASRTSYEQYF. Variable domain in full (rest from reference TRBV7-8 and TRBJ2-7): GAGVSQSPRYKVAKRGQDVALRCDPISGHVSLFWYQQALGQGPEFLTYFQNEAQLDKSGLPSDRFFAERPEGSVSTLKIQRTQQEDSAVYLCASRTSYEQYFGPGTRLTVT.

The V gene is TRBV14, the J gene TRBJ1-4; 7 bases agree with TRBD1. CDR1 is SGHDN and CDR2 is FVKESK in the germline V gene. The V segment lost 2 bases and the J segment 7 bases; nucleotides outside the gene matches: 4. The CDR3 runs to 14 residues. Here the CDR3 DNA reads TGTGCCAGCAGCCAAAGGGACAGTATTGAAAAACTGTTTTTT. Protein product: CASSQRDSIEKLFF.

The genes are TRBV7-2 and TRBJ2-7, with a tentative D call TRBD2 (6 bases). The CDR3 runs to 14 residues. V was shortened by 1 base and J by 3 bases, with 10 bases between the two germline ends. From germline, CDR1 is SGHTA and CDR2 FQGNSA. Here the CDR3 DNA reads TGTGCCAGCAGCTTAGGGGCTAGCGTCTACGAGCAGTACTTC. This gives the protein CASSLGASVYEQYF.

This chain connects TRBV11-2 to TRBJ1-1, with TRBD1 identical over 8 bases. From germline, CDR1 is SGHAT and CDR2 FQNNGV. The CDR3 sequence is 13 residues long. Germline trimming cut 10 bases from V and 3 bases from J; bases unmatched to any gene: 7. CDR3 sequence: CATDRGRDTEAFF. The CDR3, as DNA: TGTGCCACCGACAGGGGAAGAGACACTGAAGCTTTCTTT.

J is TRBJ2-5 and V is TRBV7-6; 11 bases map to TRBD2. Germline CDR1 is SGHVS and CDR2 is FNYEAQ. The CDR3 is 17 residues long. J was trimmed by 5 bases and V by 1 base; bases with no gene match: 9. CDR3 sequence reads: CASSLGLAGGWGETQYF. The CDR3 DNA reads as TGTGCCAGCAGCTTAGGGCTAGCGGGAGGATGGGGGGAGACCCAGTACTTC. The full variable domain, rest sourced from reference TRBV7-6 and TRBJ2-5, is GAGVSQSPRYKVTKRGQDVALRCDPISGHVSLYWYRQALGQGPEFLTYFNYEAQQDKSGLPNDRFSAERPEGSISTLTIQRTEQRDSAMYRCASSLGLAGGWGETQYFGPGTRLLVL.

The chain uses TRBV6-1 and TRBJ2-1; 15 bases match TRBD2. Per the germline V gene, CDR1 is MNHNS and CDR2 is SASEGT. The V segment lost 2 bases and the J segment 6 bases; nucleotides outside the gene matches: 11. The CDR3 has 19 residues. The CDR3 DNA reads as TGTGCCAGCAGTGAACCGGGGACTAGCGGGAGGAACGGTGTCAATGAGCAGTTCTTC. It yields the protein CASSEPGTSGRNGVNEQFF.

This chain connects TRBV3-1 (or the pseudogene TRBV3-2) to TRBJ2-1; the match to TRBD2 covers 12 bases. This CDR3 has 15 residues. J was trimmed by 8 bases and V by 0 bases; bases with no gene match: 2. Per germline, CDR1 LGHDT and CDR2 YNNKEL (reference sequence). CDR3 DNA sequence: TGTGCCAGCAGCCAAGACACTAGCGGGGGGTATGAGCAGTTCTTC. Translation: CASSQDTSGGYEQFF.

This chain uses TRBV28 with TRBJ2-1; a weak D match, TRBD2 (6 bases). The length of the CDR3 is 15 residues. Germline-derived CDR1 and CDR2 are MDHEN and SYDVKM. Trimming removed 6 bases from V and 0 bases from J, with 12 bases in between. The CDR3 sequence is CASSLSGSSYNEQFF. The CDR3 region has the DNA TGTGCCAGCAGCCTTAGCGGCAGCTCCTACAATGAGCAGTTCTTC.

The chain has TRBV9 and TRBJ2-7; possible D gene TRBD2, 6 bases. Germline V gene sequence: CDR1 SGDLS, CDR2 YYNGEE. The CDR3 covers 14 residues. V lost 5 bases and J 5 bases, leaving 17 bases between the germline ends. This CDR3 reads CASSGGGGVNEQYF. The CDR3 DNA sequence: TGTGCCAGCAGTGGGGGTGGCGGGGTCAACGAGCAGTACTTC.

Only a few counts were recorded for this clone. The J gene is TRBJ1-2, the V gene TRBV30; D is perhaps TRBD1 (6 bases). Germline assignment: CDR1 GTSNPN and CDR2 SVGIG (reference sequence). V lost 2 bases and J 5 bases, leaving 9 bases between the germline ends. The CDR3 is 12 residues long. This CDR3 is CAWSQQGYGYTF. The CDR3 nucleotides are TGTGCCTGGAGTCAACAGGGATATGGCTACACCTTC.

V is TRBV18 and J is TRBJ1-5; no definite D call. Germline lookup yields CDR1 KGHSH and CDR2 LQKENI. Trimming shortened V by 2 bases and J by 0 bases, and 8 bases separated the two germline ends. The CDR3 is 15 residues long. The CDR3 DNA reads TGTGCCAGCTCACCATCTGCGGATAGCAATCAGCCCCAGCATTTT. Amino acid sequence: CASSPSADSNQPQHF.

This chain joins TRBV6-4 and TRBJ2-1; 7 nucleotides line up with TRBD1. CDR1 and CDR2 (germline): MRHNA, SNTAGT. The CDR3 extends over 11 amino acids. DNA for the CDR3: TGTTCGTTCAGGGGGTGGAATGAGCAGTTCTTC. Translated, it gives CSFRGWNEQFF.

This chain uses TRBV4-3 with TRBJ1-6; D might be TRBD1 (5 bases). Deletions cut 3 bases from V and 11 bases from J, with 14 bases between. This CDR3 contains 14 residues. CDR1 is LGHNA, CDR2 YSLEER, per germline. CDR3 sequence (DNA): TGCGCCAGCAGCCACTCCGTCAGGGATACACCCCTCCACTTT. Translating gives CASSHSVRDTPLHF.

The V call is TRBV12-5, the J call TRBJ1-5; D possibly corresponds to TRBD1 (5 bases). The V and J ends lost 7 bases and 6 bases respectively, with 19 bases between them. The CDR3 sequence is 15 residues long. Germline CDR1 reads LGHNT; CDR2 reads FRNRAP. The CDR3 protein is CASALERGGAQPQHF. CDR3 nucleotides: TGTGCTAGTGCGTTAGAAAGGGGAGGGGCTCAGCCCCAGCATTTT.

The chain couples TRBV7-2 to TRBJ2-7, with 8 bases identical to TRBD1. The V gene's germline CDR1 is SGHTA and CDR2 FQGNSA. This CDR3 spans 15 amino acids. Losses at the gene ends were 3 bases for V and 4 bases for J; bases not matched to a gene: 8. The CDR3 DNA follows: TGTGCCAGCAGCTTGCGGACAGGGAACGATTACGAGCAGTACTTC. Protein: CASSLRTGNDYEQYF. Looking up the rest from reference TRBV7-2 and TRBJ2-7 gives the full variable domain: GAGVSQSPSNKVTEKGKDVELRCDPISGHTALYWYRQSLGQGLEFLIYFQGNSAPDKSGLPSDRFSAERTGGSVSTLTIQRTQQEDSAVYLCASSLRTGNDYEQYFGPGTRLTVT.

The V and J genes are TRBV10-3 and TRBJ2-2; 8 bases fit TRBD2. After removal of 10 bases from V and 6 bases from J, the junction contained 7 bases not matched to a gene. In germline, CDR1 is ENHRY, CDR2 SYGVKD. CDR3 length equals 13 residues. This CDR3 reads CATRTSRAGELFF. The CDR3, as DNA: TGTGCCACGAGGACTAGCAGGGCCGGGGAGCTGTTTTTT.

This rearrangement joins TRBV5-4 to TRBJ2-1, with 12 nucleotides matching TRBD2. Losses at the gene ends were 4 bases for V and 7 bases for J; bases not matched to a gene: 12. Germline CDR1 and CDR2: SGHNT and YYREEE (reference sequence). The CDR3 length is 17 residues. CDR3: CASSLPLTSGRGNEQFF. CDR3 nucleotide sequence: TGTGCCAGCAGCCTACCTCTGACTAGCGGGAGAGGGAATGAGCAGTTCTTC.

The chain links TRBV19 to TRBJ1-2; perhaps TRBD1 as D (5 bases). The CDR3 covers 13 residues. Germline V gene sequence: CDR1 LNHDA, CDR2 SQIVND (reference sequence). V lost 7 bases, J lost 7 bases, and 16 bases lay in between. CDR3 nucleotides: TGTGCCAGTAAGGGAACAGGAACGTTTGGCTACACCTTC. Translating gives CASKGTGTFGYTF.

The rearrangement links TRBV4-1 to TRBJ1-4, with a possible D match to TRBD1 (6 bases). Germline CDR1 is MGHRA and CDR2 is YSYEKL. The length of the CDR3 is 15 residues. With 2 bases removed from V and 7 bases from J, the gap between germline ends came to 14 bases. Here the CDR3 reads CASSQPTTGLEKLFF. The CDR3 DNA reads TGCGCCAGCAGCCAACCCACGACAGGACTTGAAAAACTGTTTTTT.

The chain is built from TRBV6-1 and TRBJ1-6; D uncertain. This CDR3 region has 13 residues. CDR1 and CDR2 from the germline V gene are MNHNS and SASEGT. V shed 2 bases and J shed 11 bases, with 10 bases lying between them. The CDR3 region has the DNA TGTGCCAGCAGTGAATTTCGAGGGACACCCCTCCACTTT. As protein: CASSEFRGTPLHF.

This chain connects TRBV27 to TRBJ1-6; TRBD1 matches 7 bases. J gave up 5 bases and V 4 bases, and 8 bases lay outside the gene matches. The CDR3 loop spans 16 amino acids. Germline V gives CDR1 MNHEY, CDR2 SMNVEV (reference sequence). CDR3 protein: CASSWDSILNNSPLHF. CDR3 sequence (DNA): TGTGCCAGCAGTTGGGACAGTATCCTTAATAATTCACCCCTCCACTTT.

This chain links TRBV5-1 with TRBJ2-2; perhaps TRBD1 as D (6 bases). Between the trimmed V and J ends, which lost 4 bases and 8 bases, there was a span of 21 bases. The germline CDR1 and CDR2 sequences are SGHRS and YFSETQ. The CDR3 has 16 amino acids. The CDR3 reads CASSRRDTNPRGELFF. The CDR3 DNA sequence: TGCGCCAGCAGCCGCCGGGACACCAATCCTAGGGGGGAGCTGTTTTTT.

This CDR3 reads CASSIGTSGRVDEQFF. In DNA form, the CDR3 reads TGTGCCAGCAGCATCGGGACTAGCGGGAGGGTGGATGAGCAGTTCTTC. The rearrangement links TRBV9 to TRBJ2-1; 16 bases match TRBD2. There are 16 residues in the CDR3. Germline V gives CDR1 SGDLS, CDR2 YYNGEE. The V gene end was trimmed by 4 bases and the J gene end by 8 bases; junction bases not matched to a gene: 6.

The chain couples TRBV5-4 to TRBJ2-3; unclear D gene. In germline, CDR1 is SGHNT, CDR2 YYREEE (reference sequence). This CDR3 has 13 residues. Trimming shortened V by 0 bases and J by 5 bases, and 7 bases separated the two germline ends. CDR3: CASSLGLGDTQYF. DNA of the CDR3: TGTGCCAGCAGCTTGGGTCTAGGAGATACGCAGTATTTT.

The V call is TRBV29-1, the J call TRBJ2-1, with 7 bases fitting TRBD2. The CDR3 has 13 residues. With 3 bases clipped from V and 4 bases from J, the junction kept 3 bases outside the gene matches. CDR1 is SQVTM and CDR2 is ANQGSEA in the germline V gene. As DNA, the CDR3 is TGCAGCGTTGACCTAGCGGTGTACAATGAGCAGTTCTTC. It encodes CSVDLAVYNEQFF.